One and the same sample provided the 5 T cell receptor beta chains below, sequenced in a study of blood T cell repertoires in COVID-19. Sequencing used immunoSEQ multiplex PCR; TCRdb keeps in-frame clones, though not all of them. Of about 150,000 clones detected, 80% to 90% appear once; the ten largest clones hold around 3.5%. The specimen sequenced was peripheral blood. The source is an older man with acute or convalescent COVID-19.

The V call is TRBV9, the J call TRBJ1-1; D is perhaps TRBD1 (6 bases). Trimming shortened V by 2 bases and J by 6 bases, and 11 bases separated the two germline ends. Germline values: CDR1 SGDLS, CDR2 YYNGEE. The CDR3 has 13 amino acids. CDR3 residues: CASSVVQGAEAFF. The CDR3 DNA reads as TGTGCCAGCAGCGTGGTACAGGGAGCTGAAGCTTTCTTT.

The V gene is TRBV6-5, the J gene TRBJ2-7; D may be TRBD1 (5 bases). Germline CDR1 reads MNHEY; CDR2 reads SVGAGI. The CDR3 totals 15 residues. Trimming pared 0 bases from V and 4 bases from J, leaving 13 bases between. The DNA for the CDR3 is TGTGCCAGCAGTTACTCGATGGGGAAGGGGTACGAGCAGTACTTC. This codes for CASSYSMGKGYEQYF.

This chain joins TRBV5-8 and TRBJ2-6, with D uncertain. Trimming took off 0 bases at V and 0 bases at J, with 10 bases between the two ends. The CDR3 is 17 residues long. In germline, CDR1 is SGHTS, CDR2 YDEGEE. CDR3 coding DNA: TGTGCCAGCAGCTTGGGCAGGTCCATCTCTGGGGCCAACGTCCTGACTTTC. Its translation: CASSLGRSISGANVLTF.

This rearrangement joins TRBV4-3 to TRBJ2-7; a weak D match, TRBD1 (6 bases). Trimming removed 0 bases from V and 3 bases from J, with 12 bases in between. The CDR3 has 15 residues. From germline, CDR1 is LGHNA and CDR2 YSLEER. CDR3: CASSQDRGQYYEQYF. The CDR3 DNA is TGCGCCAGCAGCCAAGATCGCGGACAGTACTACGAGCAGTACTTC.

The gene calls are TRBV4-3 and TRBJ2-7; D possibly corresponds to TRBD2 (6 bases). Germline lookup yields CDR1 LGHNA and CDR2 YSLEER. CDR3 size: 15 residues. V dropped 0 bases and J dropped 2 bases, with 11 bases sitting between them. In DNA, the CDR3 is TGCGCCAGCAGCCAAGATGCACTAGCCACCTACGAGCAGTACTTC. Encoded protein: CASSQDALATYEQYF.